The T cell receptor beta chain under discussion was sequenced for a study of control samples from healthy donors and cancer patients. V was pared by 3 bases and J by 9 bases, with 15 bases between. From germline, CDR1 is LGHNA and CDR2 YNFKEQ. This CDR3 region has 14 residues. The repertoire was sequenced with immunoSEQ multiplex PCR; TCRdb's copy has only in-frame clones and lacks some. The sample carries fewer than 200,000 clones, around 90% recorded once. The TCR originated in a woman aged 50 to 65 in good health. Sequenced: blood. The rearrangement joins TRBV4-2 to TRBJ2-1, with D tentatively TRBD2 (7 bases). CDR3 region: CASSQGGGAVEQFF. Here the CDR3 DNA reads TGTGCCAGCAGCCAGGGAGGGGGGGCAGTTGAGCAGTTCTTC.